This TCR beta chain comes out of a study of PD-1 blockade in classical Hodgkin lymphoma. The overall study: Treatment was intravenous nivolumab, 3 mg/kg every 2 weeks, until progression. Study-wide findings and caveats: Patients starting nivolumab less than 1 year after ASCT had lower diversity and were excluded from later analyses. Possible causes of repertoire differences, disease activity or prior therapy, remain undefined.

Germline V gene lookup returns CDR1 SGHTA and CDR2 FQGNSA. V lost 1 base, J lost 7 bases, and 8 bases lay in between. The CDR3 is 13 amino acids. Only in-frame clones appear in the TCRdb table, and some are missing; sequencing was by immunoSEQ multiplex PCR. Of 84,000 or so clones listed, nearly 95% are singletons. With regard to this clone: Its antigen remains unidentified.

Each of the patients experienced relapse following autologous stem cell transplantation, and their brentuximab vedotin exposure differed. The receptor was isolated from a human donor with classical Hodgkin lymphoma. The starting material was peripheral blood mononuclear cells (PBMCs), obtained before the second cycle of nivolumab. This chain connects TRBV7-2 to TRBJ2-1, with no clear D. CDR3 DNA: TGTGCCAGCAGCTTAGAAACTTTTAATGAGCAGTTCTTC. It encodes CASSLETFNEQFF. Using reference TRBV7-2 and TRBJ2-1 for the parts outside the CDR3, the full variable domain is GAGVSQSPSNKVTEKGKDVELRCDPISGHTALYWYRQSLGQGLEFLIYFQGNSAPDKSGLPSDRFSAERTGGSVSTLTIQRTQQEDSAVYLCASSLETFNEQFFGPGTRLTVL.